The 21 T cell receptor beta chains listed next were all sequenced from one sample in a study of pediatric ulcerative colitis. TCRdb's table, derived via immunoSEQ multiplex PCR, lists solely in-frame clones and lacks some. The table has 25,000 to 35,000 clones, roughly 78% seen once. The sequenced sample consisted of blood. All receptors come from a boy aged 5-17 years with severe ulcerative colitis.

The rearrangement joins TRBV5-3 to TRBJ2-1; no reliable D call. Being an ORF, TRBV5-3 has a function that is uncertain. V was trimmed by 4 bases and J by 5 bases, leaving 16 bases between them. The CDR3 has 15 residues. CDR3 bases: TGTGCCAGAAGCCCTTCCCCCGGGCCAAACAATGAGCAGTTCTTC. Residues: CARSPSPGPNNEQFF.

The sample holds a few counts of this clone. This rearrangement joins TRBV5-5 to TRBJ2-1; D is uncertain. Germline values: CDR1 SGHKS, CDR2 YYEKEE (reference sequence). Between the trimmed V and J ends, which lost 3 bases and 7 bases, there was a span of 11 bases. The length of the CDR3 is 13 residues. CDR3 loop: CASSSGVRNEQFF. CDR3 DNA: TGTGCCAGCAGCTCTGGGGTGAGGAATGAGCAGTTCTTC.

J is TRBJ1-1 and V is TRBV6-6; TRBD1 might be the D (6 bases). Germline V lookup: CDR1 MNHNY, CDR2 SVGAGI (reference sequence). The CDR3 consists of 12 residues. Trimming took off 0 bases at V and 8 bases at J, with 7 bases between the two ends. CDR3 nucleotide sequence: TGTGCCAGCAGTTACTCCGGACAGGAAGCTTTCTTT. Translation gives CASSYSGQEAFF.

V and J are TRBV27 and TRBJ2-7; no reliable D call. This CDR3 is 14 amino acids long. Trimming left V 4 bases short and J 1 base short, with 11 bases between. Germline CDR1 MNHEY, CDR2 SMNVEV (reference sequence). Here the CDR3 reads CASSYSGHSYEQYF. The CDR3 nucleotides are TGTGCCAGCAGTTACTCGGGCCATTCCTACGAGCAGTACTTC.

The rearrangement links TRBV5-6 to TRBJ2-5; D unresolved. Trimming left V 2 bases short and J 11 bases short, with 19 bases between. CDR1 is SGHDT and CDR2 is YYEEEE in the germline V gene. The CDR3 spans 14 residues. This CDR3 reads CASSFFSSGSEQYF. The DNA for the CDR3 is TGTGCCAGCAGCTTTTTTTCTAGTGGAAGTGAGCAGTACTTC.

CDR3: CASVPPDSTDTQYF. As DNA, the CDR3 is TGTGCCAGCGTACCCCCGGATAGCACAGATACGCAGTATTTT. The V and J genes are TRBV6-4 and TRBJ2-3; D is ambiguous. CDR1 and CDR2 (germline): MRHNA, SNTAGT. V gave up 8 bases and J gave up 0 bases, with 12 bases separating them. The CDR3 runs to 14 residues.

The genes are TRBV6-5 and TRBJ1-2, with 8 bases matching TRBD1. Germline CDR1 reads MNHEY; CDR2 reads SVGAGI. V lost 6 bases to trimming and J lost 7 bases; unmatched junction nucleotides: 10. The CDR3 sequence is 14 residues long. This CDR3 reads CASSEWTGWFGYTF. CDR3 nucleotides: TGTGCCAGCAGCGAGTGGACAGGGTGGTTTGGCTACACCTTC.

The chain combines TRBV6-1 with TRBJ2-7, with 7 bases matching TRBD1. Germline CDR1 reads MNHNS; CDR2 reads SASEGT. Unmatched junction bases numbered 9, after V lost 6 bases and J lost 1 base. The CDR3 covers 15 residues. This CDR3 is CASSAPRTGSYEQYF. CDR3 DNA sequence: TGTGCCAGCAGCGCACCCCGGACAGGTTCCTACGAGCAGTACTTC.

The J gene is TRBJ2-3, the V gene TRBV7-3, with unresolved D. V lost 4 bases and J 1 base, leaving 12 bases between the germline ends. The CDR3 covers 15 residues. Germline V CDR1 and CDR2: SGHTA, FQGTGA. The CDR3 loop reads CASSSDGGGTDTQYF. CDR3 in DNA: TGTGCCAGCAGCTCCGATGGTGGAGGCACAGATACGCAGTATTTT.

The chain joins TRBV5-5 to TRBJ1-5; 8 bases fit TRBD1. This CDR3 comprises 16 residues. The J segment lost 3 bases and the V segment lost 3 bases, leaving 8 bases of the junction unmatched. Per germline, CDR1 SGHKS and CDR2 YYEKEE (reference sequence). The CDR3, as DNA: TGTGCCAGCAGCTACAGACAGGGGCTAGACAATCAGCCCCAGCATTTT. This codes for CASSYRQGLDNQPQHF. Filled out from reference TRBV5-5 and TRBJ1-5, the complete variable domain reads DAGVTQSPTHLIKTRGQQVTLRCSPISGHKSVSWYQQVLGQGPQFIFQYYEKEERGRGNFPDRFSARQFPNYSSELNVNALLLGDSALYLCASSYRQGLDNQPQHFGDGTRLSIL.

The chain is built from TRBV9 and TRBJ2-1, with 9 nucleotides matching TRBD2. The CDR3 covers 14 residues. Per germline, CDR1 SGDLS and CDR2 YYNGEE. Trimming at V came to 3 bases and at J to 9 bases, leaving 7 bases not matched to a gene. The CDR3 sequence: CASSGIAGVSEQFF. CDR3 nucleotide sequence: TGTGCCAGCAGCGGAATAGCGGGGGTGAGTGAGCAGTTCTTC.

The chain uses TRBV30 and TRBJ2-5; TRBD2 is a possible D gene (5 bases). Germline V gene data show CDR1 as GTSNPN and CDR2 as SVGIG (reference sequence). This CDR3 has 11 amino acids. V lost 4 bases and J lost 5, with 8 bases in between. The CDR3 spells CAWTGGETQYF. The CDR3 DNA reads TGTGCCTGGACCGGCGGGGAGACCCAGTACTTC.

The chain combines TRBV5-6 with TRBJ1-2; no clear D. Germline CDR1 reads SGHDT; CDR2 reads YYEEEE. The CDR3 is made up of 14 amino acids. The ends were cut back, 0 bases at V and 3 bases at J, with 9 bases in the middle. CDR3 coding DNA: TGTGCCAGCAGCTTGGGTCTGGGAGACTATGGCTACACCTTC. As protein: CASSLGLGDYGYTF.

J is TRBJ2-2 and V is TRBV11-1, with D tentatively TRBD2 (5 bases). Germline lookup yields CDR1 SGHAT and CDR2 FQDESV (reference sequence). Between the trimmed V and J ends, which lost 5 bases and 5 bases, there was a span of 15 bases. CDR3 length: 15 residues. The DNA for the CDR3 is TGTGCCAGCAGCCAGGACCTCGAGCGGACCGGGGAGCTGTTTTTT. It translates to CASSQDLERTGELFF.

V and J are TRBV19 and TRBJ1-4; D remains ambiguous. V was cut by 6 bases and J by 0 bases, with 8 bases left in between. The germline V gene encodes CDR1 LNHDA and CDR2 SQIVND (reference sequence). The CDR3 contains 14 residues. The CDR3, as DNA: TGTGCCAGTAGGCCCTTTGCAACTAATGAAAAACTGTTTTTT. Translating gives CASRPFATNEKLFF.

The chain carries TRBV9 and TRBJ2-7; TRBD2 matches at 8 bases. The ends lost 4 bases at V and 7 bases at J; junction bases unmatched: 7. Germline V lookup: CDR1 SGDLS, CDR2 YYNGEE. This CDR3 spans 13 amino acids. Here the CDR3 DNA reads TGTGCCAGCAGCCCCGACCCTAGCGGGGAGCAGTACTTC. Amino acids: CASSPDPSGEQYF.

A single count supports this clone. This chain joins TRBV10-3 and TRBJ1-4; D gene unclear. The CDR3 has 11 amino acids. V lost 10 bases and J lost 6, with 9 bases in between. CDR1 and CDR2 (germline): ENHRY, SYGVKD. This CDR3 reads CATRADEKLFF. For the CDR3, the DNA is TGTGCCACCCGGGCTGATGAAAAACTGTTTTTT.

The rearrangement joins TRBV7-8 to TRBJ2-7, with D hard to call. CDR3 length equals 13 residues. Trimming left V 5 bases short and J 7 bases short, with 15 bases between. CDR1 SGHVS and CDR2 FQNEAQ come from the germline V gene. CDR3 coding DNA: TGTGCCAGCAGCCCCGCTGACCCGAGGGAGCAGTACTTC. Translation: CASSPADPREQYF.

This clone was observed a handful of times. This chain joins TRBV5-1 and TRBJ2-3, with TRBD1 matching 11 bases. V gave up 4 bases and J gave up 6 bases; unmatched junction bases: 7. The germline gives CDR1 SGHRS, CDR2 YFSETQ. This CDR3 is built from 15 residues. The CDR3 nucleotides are TGCGCCAGCAGCCTTCACGGGACAGGGGGGGATACGCAGTATTTT. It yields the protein CASSLHGTGGDTQYF.

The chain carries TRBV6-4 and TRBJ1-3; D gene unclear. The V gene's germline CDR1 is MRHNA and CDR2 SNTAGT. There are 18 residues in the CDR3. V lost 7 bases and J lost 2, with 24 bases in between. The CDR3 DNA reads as TGTGCCAGCACTTCATATTGTGGTTTTTTGGGTGCTGGAAACACCATATATTTT. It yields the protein CASTSYCGFLGAGNTIYF.

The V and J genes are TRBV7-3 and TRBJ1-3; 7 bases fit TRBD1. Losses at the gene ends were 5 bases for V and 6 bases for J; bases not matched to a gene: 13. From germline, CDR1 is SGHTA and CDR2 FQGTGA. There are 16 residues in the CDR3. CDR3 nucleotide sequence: TGTGCCAGCAGCCCCCCCTCGACAGGGCTCGAAAACACCATATATTTT. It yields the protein CASSPPSTGLENTIYF.